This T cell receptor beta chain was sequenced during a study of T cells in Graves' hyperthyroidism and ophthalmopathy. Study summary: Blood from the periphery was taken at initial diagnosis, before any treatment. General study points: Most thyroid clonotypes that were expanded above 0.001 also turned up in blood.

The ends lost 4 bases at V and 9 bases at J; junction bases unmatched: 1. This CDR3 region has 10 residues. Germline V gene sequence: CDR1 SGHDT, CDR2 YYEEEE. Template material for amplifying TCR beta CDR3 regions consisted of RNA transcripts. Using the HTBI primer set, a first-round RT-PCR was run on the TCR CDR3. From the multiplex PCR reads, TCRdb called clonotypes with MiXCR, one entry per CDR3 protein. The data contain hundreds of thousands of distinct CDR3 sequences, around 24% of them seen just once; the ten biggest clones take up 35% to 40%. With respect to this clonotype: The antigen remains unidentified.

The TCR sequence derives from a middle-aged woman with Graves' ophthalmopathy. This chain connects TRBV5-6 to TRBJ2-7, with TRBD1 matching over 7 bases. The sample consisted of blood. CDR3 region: CASSGDRQYF. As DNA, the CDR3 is TGTGCCAGCAGCGGGGACAGGCAGTACTTC.